This T cell receptor beta chain was found in a study of T cell responses to AZD1222 COVID-19 vaccine. V was trimmed by 4 bases and J by 4 bases, leaving 14 bases between them. The V gene's germline CDR1 is SNHLY and CDR2 FYNNEI. CDR3 length equals 16 residues. Only in-frame clones appear in the TCRdb table, and some are missing; sequencing was by immunoSEQ multiplex PCR. The sample includes 55,000 to 75,000 clones, 80% to 85% of them seen just once. This sample comprised peripheral blood, obtained on day 0 of AZD1222 vaccination. The sequence came from an adult in good health. V usage is TRBV2 and J usage is TRBJ1-6, with D possibly matching TRBD1 (6 bases). The DNA for the CDR3 is TGTGCCAGCAGTGGTTCGGGGGCTGGGTATAATTCACCCCTCCACTTT. This encodes CASSGSGAGYNSPLHF.